These 22 T cell receptor beta chains were all obtained from the same sample, sequenced in a study of chemoradiotherapy in HPV16-positive cancers. Profiling relied on immunoSEQ multiplex PCR, and the TCRdb table lists in-frame clones only, not all of them. The sample carries 2,000 or so clones, about four fifths recorded once. The starting material was tumor tissue, obtained from a patient who underwent chemoradiotherapy. The receptors derive from a human donor with HPV-associated anogenital cancer.

The chain links TRBV4-3 to TRBJ1-2; D perhaps matches TRBD1 (6 bases). The length of the CDR3 is 15 residues. Germline assignment: CDR1 LGHNA and CDR2 YSLEER. V lost 0 bases and J lost 4, with 12 bases in between. CDR3 DNA: TGCGCCAGCAGCCAAGATAGAGAGGGGGGCTATGGCTACACCTTC. Protein: CASSQDREGGYGYTF.

The chain is built from TRBV5-1 and TRBJ2-5, with 9 bases lining up with TRBD1. V dropped 4 bases and J dropped 5; count of bases not matched to a gene: 6. This CDR3 region has 14 residues. Germline assignment: CDR1 SGHRS and CDR2 YFSETQ. CDR3 in amino acids: CASSAPGTGETQYF. The CDR3 bases are TGCGCCAGCAGCGCTCCCGGGACAGGGGAGACCCAGTACTTC.

The chain couples TRBV5-4 to TRBJ2-7; TRBD1 or TRBD2 may be the D gene (5 bases each). CDR3 size: 12 residues. Germline loops: CDR1 SGHNT, CDR2 YYREEE (reference sequence). Trimming took off 1 base at V and 5 bases at J, with 7 bases between the two ends. The CDR3 bases are TGTGCCAGCAGCTTGTGGGGGAACGAGCAGTACTTC. It is translated as CASSLWGNEQYF.

The J gene is TRBJ2-1, the V gene TRBV28; D possibly corresponds to TRBD2 (5 bases). With 1 base removed from V and 0 bases from J, the gap between germline ends came to 10 bases. The CDR3 contains 16 residues. Germline CDR1 and CDR2: MDHEN and SYDVKM. This chain's CDR3 is CASSLYAGSSYNEQFF. The DNA for the CDR3 is TGTGCCAGCAGTTTATATGCGGGCAGCTCCTACAATGAGCAGTTCTTC.

A few counts support this clone. The rearrangement uses TRBV6-5 and TRBJ1-2; D is possibly TRBD1 (5 bases). Germline CDR1 reads MNHEY; CDR2 reads SVGAGI. The CDR3 loop spans 13 amino acids. The V end lost 6 bases, the J end lost 6 bases, and 14 bases lay between the germline ends. This chain's CDR3 is CASSPGGGDGYTF. The CDR3 DNA follows: TGTGCCAGCAGCCCGGGGGGTGGGGATGGCTACACCTTC.

In this sample, this clone turned up a few times. The gene calls are TRBV9 and TRBJ1-2, with D possibly TRBD1 on 5 matching bases. Germline-derived CDR1 and CDR2 are SGDLS and YYNGEE. V gave up 3 bases and J gave up 4 bases, with 22 bases separating them. The length of the CDR3 is 17 residues. The CDR3 DNA reads TGTGCCAGCAGCGACAACCAGAGGGACGGAAGCCTCTATGGCTACACCTTC. As protein: CASSDNQRDGSLYGYTF.

The rearrangement uses TRBV19 and TRBJ2-3, with D unclear. V shed 9 bases and J shed 6 bases, with 19 bases lying between them. Germline CDR1 reads LNHDA; CDR2 reads SQIVND (reference sequence). This CDR3 has 14 amino acids. CDR3 sequence (DNA): TGTGCCAGCGACGACCAATCGAGAAGGGATACGCAGTATTTT. Translation: CASDDQSRRDTQYF.

The genes are TRBV30 and TRBJ1-2; D may be TRBD1 (5 bases). Germline CDR1 reads GTSNPN; CDR2 reads SVGIG (reference sequence). CDR3 length: 14 residues. V was clipped by 4 bases and J by 4 bases, with 16 bases between them. The CDR3 protein is CAWKGVTGGYGYTF. Written as DNA, the CDR3 is TGTGCCTGGAAGGGCGTGACGGGGGGCTATGGCTACACCTTC.

The rearrangement links TRBV18 to TRBJ2-3; D remains unclear. The V gene lost 5 bases and the J gene lost 6 bases, with 15 bases spanning the gap. Germline-derived CDR1 and CDR2 are KGHSH and LQKENI. CDR3 length equals 14 residues. The CDR3 loop is CASSSTALWDTQYF. The CDR3 bases are TGTGCCAGCTCATCCACGGCCCTCTGGGATACGCAGTATTTT.

In this sample, this clone turned up a few times. The chain employs TRBV19 and TRBJ2-7; the match to TRBD2 covers 16 bases. Germline values: CDR1 LNHDA, CDR2 SQIVND (reference sequence). V was pared by 4 bases and J by 4 bases, with 19 bases of the junction left unmatched. The CDR3 spans 21 residues. This CDR3 is CASSKGPPGTSGRARVYEQYF. As DNA, the CDR3 is TGTGCCAGTAGTAAGGGACCCCCCGGGACTAGCGGGAGGGCACGGGTGTACGAGCAGTACTTC.

The V call is TRBV4-1, the J call TRBJ2-1, with D perhaps matching TRBD2 (5 bases). V was shortened by 5 bases and J by 0 bases, with 23 bases between the two germline ends. Germline CDR1 is MGHRA and CDR2 is YSYEKL. The CDR3 sequence is 19 residues long. CDR3 protein: CASSASPLRTASSYNEQFF. The CDR3 DNA reads as TGCGCCAGCAGCGCCAGCCCCCTTCGGACTGCGAGCTCCTACAATGAGCAGTTCTTC.

This clone appeared once. The chain joins TRBV21-1 to TRBJ2-7; the tabulated D call, TRBD1, remains unverified against the DNA. TRBV21-1 is annotated as a pseudogene. The CDR3 has 19 residues. The CDR3 sequence is CASSAYQVQLPLSSYEQYF. The CDR3 bases are TGTGCCAGCAGCGCCTACCAGGTCCAACTCCCCTTAAGCTCCTACGAGCAGTACTTC.

This clone was detected once. This chain uses TRBV7-6 with TRBJ1-2; TRBD1 matches 7 bases. The CDR3 runs to 15 residues. Trimming removed 2 bases from V and 3 bases from J; junction bases left unmatched: 6. Germline V lookup: CDR1 SGHVS, CDR2 FNYEAQ. The CDR3 DNA reads TGTGCCAGCAGCTTATTTACAGGGGAGGACTATGGCTACACCTTC. As protein: CASSLFTGEDYGYTF.

The gene calls are TRBV18 and TRBJ2-1, with TRBD1 identical over 9 bases. This CDR3 has 16 amino acids. The V gene end was trimmed by 0 bases and the J gene end by 5 bases; junction bases not matched to a gene: 5. The germline gives CDR1 KGHSH, CDR2 LQKENI. The CDR3, as DNA: TGTGCCAGCTCACCACCCAGGACAGGGGTAGACAATGAGCAGTTCTTC. It specifies CASSPPRTGVDNEQFF.

V is TRBV6-1 and J is TRBJ2-1; 10 nucleotides agree with TRBD2. Trimming cost V 4 bases and J 2 bases; bases outside gene matches: 2. The CDR3 is 15 residues long. CDR1 is MNHNS, CDR2 SASEGT, per germline. CDR3 protein: CASSGTSGAYNEQFF. The CDR3 DNA reads as TGTGCCAGCAGTGGGACTAGCGGAGCCTACAATGAGCAGTTCTTC.

The V and J genes are TRBV4-2 and TRBJ1-1; 7 bases align to TRBD1. The CDR3 length is 15 residues. The junction had 9 bases not matched to a gene; V was cut back by 5 bases and J by 3 bases. The germline V gene has CDR1 LGHNA and CDR2 YNFKEQ. The DNA for the CDR3 is TGTGCCAGCAGCTTGGTAATCGACAGGGACACTGAAGCTTTCTTT. Amino acids: CASSLVIDRDTEAFF.

This CDR3 reads CASSQDRAGELFF. The CDR3 DNA sequence: TGCGCCAGCAGCCAAGATAGGGCCGGGGAGCTGTTTTTT. The rearrangement joins TRBV4-3 to TRBJ2-2; D call uncertain. The CDR3 is made up of 13 amino acids. With 0 bases removed from V and 6 bases from J, the gap between germline ends came to 5 bases. Germline V gene sequence: CDR1 LGHNA, CDR2 YSLEER.

This chain links TRBV21-1 with TRBJ2-7; TRBD2, the table's D call, lacks a check against the DNA. TRBV21-1 corresponds to a pseudogene. The CDR3 sequence is 15 residues long. CDR3 region: CASSKTQRESCEQYF. The CDR3, as DNA: TGTGCCAGCAGCAAAACCCAGCGGGAGTCGTGCGAGCAGTACTTC.

This clone was observed once. This chain links TRBV7-8 with TRBJ2-2; either TRBD1 or TRBD2 may fit D (7 bases each). The CDR3 sequence is 15 residues long. Germline V gene sequence: CDR1 SGHVS, CDR2 FQNEAQ. The V and J ends lost 3 bases and 4 bases respectively, with 12 bases between them. The DNA of the CDR3 is TGTGCCAGCAGCTTGGGCAGGGGGGGCACCGGGGAGCTGTTTTTT. Its translation: CASSLGRGGTGELFF.

Of note for this clone: One junction end disagrees with the germline gene, perhaps due to a read error. The chain couples TRBV7-8 to TRBJ2-2; D may be TRBD2 (6 bases). Germline V lookup: CDR1 SGHVS, CDR2 FQNEAQ. The CDR3 length is 18 residues. For the CDR3, the DNA is TGTGCCGGCAGCCCTATTCGGGCGGGGCTAGCCAAGGCCGGGGAGCTGTTTTTT. Protein: CAGSPIRAGLAKAGELFF.

This rearrangement joins TRBV5-1 to TRBJ2-1; weak D call: TRBD1 (5 bases). Germline CDR1 SGHRS, CDR2 YFSETQ. Between the trimmed V and J ends, which lost 1 base and 2 bases, there was a span of 13 bases. The CDR3 covers 16 residues. CDR3 residues: CASSLRGPPPYNEQFF. The CDR3 DNA reads TGCGCCAGCAGCTTGAGGGGCCCACCTCCCTACAATGAGCAGTTCTTC.

The genes are TRBV11-3 and TRBJ1-1, with D possibly being TRBD1 (6 bases). This CDR3 region has 13 residues. V was clipped by 8 bases and J by 2 bases, with 12 bases between them. CDR1 is SGHNT, CDR2 YENEEA, per germline. The CDR3 protein is CASEGHLNTEAFF. The DNA of the CDR3 is TGTGCCAGCGAGGGACACCTCAACACTGAAGCTTTCTTT. Variable domain in full (rest from reference TRBV11-3 and TRBJ1-1): EAGVVQSPRYKIIEKKQPVAFWCNPISGHNTLYWYLQNLGQGPELLIRYENEEAVDDSQLPKDRFSAERLKGVDSTLKIQPAELGDSAVYLCASEGHLNTEAFFGQGTRLTVV.